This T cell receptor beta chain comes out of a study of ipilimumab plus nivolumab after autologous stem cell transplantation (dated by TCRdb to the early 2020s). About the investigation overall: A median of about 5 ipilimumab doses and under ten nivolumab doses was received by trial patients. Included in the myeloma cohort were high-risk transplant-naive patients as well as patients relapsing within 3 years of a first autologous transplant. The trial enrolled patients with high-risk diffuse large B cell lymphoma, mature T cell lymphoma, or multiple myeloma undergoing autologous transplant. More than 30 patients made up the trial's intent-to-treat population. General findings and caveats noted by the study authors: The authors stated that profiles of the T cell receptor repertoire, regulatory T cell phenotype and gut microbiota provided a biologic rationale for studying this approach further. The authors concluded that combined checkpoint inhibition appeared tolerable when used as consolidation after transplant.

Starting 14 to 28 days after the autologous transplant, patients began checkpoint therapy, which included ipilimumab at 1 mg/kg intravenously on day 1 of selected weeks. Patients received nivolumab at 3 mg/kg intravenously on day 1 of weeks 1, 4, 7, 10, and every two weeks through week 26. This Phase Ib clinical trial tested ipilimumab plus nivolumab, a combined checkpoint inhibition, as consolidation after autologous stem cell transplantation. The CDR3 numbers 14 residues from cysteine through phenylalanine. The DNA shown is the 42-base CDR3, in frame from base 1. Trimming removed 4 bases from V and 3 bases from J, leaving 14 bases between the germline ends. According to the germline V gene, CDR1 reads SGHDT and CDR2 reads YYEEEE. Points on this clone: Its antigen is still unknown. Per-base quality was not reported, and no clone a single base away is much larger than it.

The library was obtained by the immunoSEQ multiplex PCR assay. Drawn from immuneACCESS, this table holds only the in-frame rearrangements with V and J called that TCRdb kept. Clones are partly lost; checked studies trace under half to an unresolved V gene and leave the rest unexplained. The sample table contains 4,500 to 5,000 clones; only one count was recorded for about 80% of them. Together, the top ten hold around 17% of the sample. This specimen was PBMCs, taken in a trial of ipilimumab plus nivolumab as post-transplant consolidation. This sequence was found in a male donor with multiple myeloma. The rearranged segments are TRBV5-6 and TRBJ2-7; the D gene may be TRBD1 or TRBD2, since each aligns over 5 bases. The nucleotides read TGTGCCAGCAGCCCTAGCCCAGGGAACTACGAGCAGTACTTC. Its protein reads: CASSPSPGNYEQYF.